This entry lists 14 T cell receptor beta chains sequenced from one sample in a study of cytomegalovirus exposure and HLA in healthy donors. The primer mix had 60 Vbeta and 13 Jbeta primers. Clones were read by immunoSEQ multiplex PCR, and TCRdb kept only the in-frame ones, dropping some. The sample has 100,000 to 150,000 clones, about 80% seen once; the top ten hold approximately 9%. Material: PBMCs. The receptor source for this set is a man under 40 in good health and CMV-seropositive.

The chain carries TRBV9 and TRBJ1-1; TRBD1 aligns across 7 bases. This CDR3 region has 17 residues. Germline-derived CDR1 and CDR2 are SGDLS and YYNGEE. Losses at the gene ends were 3 bases for V and 4 bases for J; bases not matched to a gene: 15. DNA of the CDR3: TGTGCCAGCAGCGCTTACCGGGACAGAGGGAGAAGCACTGAAGCTTTCTTT. This gives the protein CASSAYRDRGRSTEAFF.

V usage is TRBV5-6 and J usage is TRBJ2-5, with 11 bases that match TRBD2. The CDR3 is made up of 19 amino acids. Germline loops: CDR1 SGHDT, CDR2 YYEEEE. Trimming removed 2 bases from V and 4 bases from J; junction bases left unmatched: 16. CDR3 amino acids: CASSFRRGSGGEIVETQYF. For the CDR3, the DNA is TGTGCCAGCAGCTTTCGGAGGGGTAGCGGGGGGGAGATCGTAGAGACCCAGTACTTC.

This chain joins TRBV2 and TRBJ2-3; 7 bases fit TRBD2. CDR1 is SNHLY, CDR2 FYNNEI, per germline. The CDR3 is 14 amino acids. Trimming at V came to 3 bases and at J to 1 base, leaving 1 base not matched to a gene. This chain's CDR3 is CASSDAGGTDTQYF. DNA for the CDR3: TGTGCCAGCAGTGACGCGGGGGGCACAGATACGCAGTATTTT.

In regard to this clone: A read error is likely here: a far larger clone is one base away. This CDR3 is also generated by other DNA sequences in the sample. In DNA, the CDR3 is TGTTCCAGCAGCTATAGGAAGGACTCACAAGCAACTAATGAAAAACTGTTTTTT. The encoded protein is CSSSYRKDSQATNEKLFF. The chain carries TRBV7-9 and TRBJ1-4, with no clear D. CDR3 length equals 18 residues. CDR1 and CDR2 (germline): SEHNR, FQNEAQ (reference sequence). The full variable domain, in which reference TRBV7-9 and TRBJ1-4 provide the parts outside the CDR3, is DTGVSQNPRHKITKRGQNVTFRCDPISEHNRLYWYRQTLGQGPEFLTYFQNEAQLEKSRLLSDRFSAERPKGSFSTLEIQRTEQGDSAMYLCSSSYRKDSQATNEKLFFGSGTQLSVL.

This clone was counted only a few times. The chain combines TRBV9 with TRBJ2-3; TRBD2 agrees at 12 bases. With V trimmed by 2 bases and J by 4 bases, 11 bases remained unmatched. This CDR3 region has 18 residues. The germline CDR1 and CDR2 sequences are SGDLS and YYNGEE. The CDR3 reads CASSVSLAGGGVADTQYF. For the CDR3, the DNA is TGTGCCAGCAGCGTTAGCCTAGCGGGGGGGGGAGTGGCAGATACGCAGTATTTT.

J is TRBJ1-6 and V is TRBV10-2, with D tentatively TRBD1 (5 bases). Trimming took off 5 bases at V and 7 bases at J, with 9 bases between the two ends. Germline CDR1 and CDR2: WSHSY and SAAADI. The length of the CDR3 is 13 residues. CDR3 region: CASSTGFNSPLHF. The DNA of the CDR3 is TGCGCCAGCAGTACAGGTTTCAATTCACCCCTCCACTTT.

The V gene is TRBV5-8, the J gene TRBJ1-5; D is perhaps TRBD1 (5 bases). Trimming removed 0 bases at V and 0 bases at J, with 10 bases between. CDR1 SGHTS and CDR2 YDEGEE come from the germline V gene. This CDR3 region has 16 residues. CDR3 residues: CASSLVQGRSNQPQHF. In DNA, the CDR3 is TGTGCCAGCAGCTTGGTGCAGGGCCGTAGCAATCAGCCCCAGCATTTT.

This sequence joins TRBV30 and TRBJ1-1; no definite D call. The CDR3 spans 12 residues. Germline lookup yields CDR1 GTSNPN and CDR2 SVGIG (reference sequence). Trimming removed 2 bases from V and 1 base from J, with 5 bases in between. The CDR3 spells CAWSRQNTEAFF. The CDR3 coding sequence is TGTGCCTGGAGTAGACAGAACACTGAAGCTTTCTTT.

The chain employs TRBV13 and TRBJ2-1; TRBD1 might be the D (6 bases). This CDR3 is 13 amino acids long. CDR1 and CDR2 (germline): PRHDT, FYEKMQ (reference sequence). V lost 2 bases and J 12 bases, leaving 14 bases between the germline ends. CDR3 sequence reads: CASSLSLRGWQFF. CDR3 DNA: TGTGCCAGCAGCTTATCTCTGAGGGGGTGGCAGTTCTTC.

The V and J genes are TRBV2 and TRBJ1-5, with 8 bases aligning to TRBD1. The CDR3 runs 16 residues. The germline CDR1 and CDR2 sequences are SNHLY and FYNNEI. V was clipped by 4 bases and J by 3 bases; unmatched bases: 8. CDR3 protein: CASSARGRMTNQPQHF. The CDR3 coding sequence is TGTGCCAGCAGTGCCAGGGGGCGGATGACCAATCAGCCCCAGCATTTT.

The V gene is TRBV19, the J gene TRBJ2-7; no firm D call. The length of the CDR3 is 14 residues. Germline assignment: CDR1 LNHDA and CDR2 SQIVND (reference sequence). V was pared by 5 bases and J by 8 bases, with 19 bases between. The CDR3 sequence: CASSPGTESYQQYF. In DNA, the CDR3 is TGTGCCAGTAGTCCAGGAACAGAGTCTTACCAGCAGTACTTC.

The J gene is TRBJ2-7, the V gene TRBV6-1; TRBD1 matches 9 bases. This CDR3 region has 14 residues. The trim removed 8 bases at V and 1 base at J, leaving 6 bases unmatched. Germline CDR1 and CDR2: MNHNS and SASEGT. Here the CDR3 reads CASVPGQGSYEQYF. The DNA for the CDR3 is TGTGCCAGCGTACCCGGACAGGGGTCCTACGAGCAGTACTTC.

The CDR3 bases are TGTGCCAGTCGGGACAGGGAGAACACTGAAGCTTTCTTT. This codes for CASRDRENTEAFF. The chain uses TRBV19 and TRBJ1-1, with 9 bases fitting TRBD1. CDR3 size: 13 residues. Unmatched junction bases numbered 2, after V lost 8 bases and J lost 1 base. The germline V gene encodes CDR1 LNHDA and CDR2 SQIVND (reference sequence).

V and J are TRBV19 and TRBJ1-1; no clear D gene. The germline V and J ends were trimmed by 7 bases and 3 bases, with 12 bases remaining between them. Germline loops: CDR1 LNHDA, CDR2 SQIVND (reference sequence). The CDR3 consists of 13 residues. The DNA for the CDR3 is TGTGCCAGTAAAGTTTCGAGGTACACTGAAGCTTTCTTT. It is translated as CASKVSRYTEAFF.